This passage covers 6 T cell receptor beta chains from one sample sequenced in a study of identical twins. TCRdb re-called the 5' RACE reads through MiXCR, storing one row per CDR3 protein. This repertoire shows 520,000 or so distinct CDR3 sequences, less than 25% found once; its top ten account for 0.91%. This sample also appeared in a second study, on T cells expressing NK-cell markers.

The source material was CD4+ T cells sorted from blood. These receptors came from a woman aged 18-29 years in good health.

This clonotype was counted only a few times. The J gene is TRBJ1-1, the V gene TRBV20-1; no clear D gene. The V gene lost 5 bases and the J gene lost 0 bases, with 16 bases spanning the gap. The CDR3 is 15 amino acids. Germline V gene data show CDR1 as DFQATT and CDR2 as SNEGSKA (reference sequence). CDR3 sequence: CSASDPGRMNTEAFF. Here the CDR3 DNA reads TGCAGTGCTTCCGACCCGGGTCGGATGAACACTGAAGCTTTCTTT.

The table lists this clonotype with a few counts. The CDR3 bases are TGTGCCAGCAGCTGGAAGAAGGGACAGGTTAGCTCCTACGAGCAGTACTTC. Encoded protein: CASSWKKGQVSSYEQYF. This rearrangement joins TRBV7-6 to TRBJ2-7, with 8 nucleotides matching TRBD1. V was clipped by 4 bases and J by 0 bases; unmatched bases: 11. The CDR3 totals 17 residues. The germline CDR1 and CDR2 sequences are SGHVS and FNYEAQ.

This clonotype has only a few counts. The gene calls are TRBV7-9 and TRBJ2-1; D not resolved. Trimming shortened V by 1 base and J by 2 bases, and 9 bases separated the two germline ends. This CDR3 has 15 amino acids. Germline CDR1 SEHNR, CDR2 FQNEAQ (reference sequence). This chain's CDR3 is CASSLESLAYNEQFF. As DNA, the CDR3 is TGTGCCAGCAGCTTAGAATCCCTAGCCTACAATGAGCAGTTCTTC.

The rearrangement links TRBV7-2 to TRBJ2-1; a weak D match, TRBD2 (6 bases). Germline lookup yields CDR1 SGHTA and CDR2 FQGNSA. V was shortened by 3 bases and J by 9 bases, with 12 bases between the two germline ends. The CDR3 is 13 amino acids. The CDR3 DNA reads as TGTGCCAGCAGCTTTCTTTCGGAGGGTGAGCAGTTCTTC. It yields the protein CASSFLSEGEQFF.

The chain employs TRBV20-1 and TRBJ2-5; 9 bases are a match to TRBD2. The V segment lost 1 base and the J segment 4 bases; nucleotides outside the gene matches: 13. The CDR3 is made up of 17 amino acids. Germline V gene sequence: CDR1 DFQATT, CDR2 SNEGSKA (reference sequence). The CDR3 region is CSARGSGGRASLETQYF. DNA for the CDR3: TGCAGTGCTAGAGGGTCTGGCGGGAGGGCCTCCTTAGAGACCCAGTACTTC.

The chain combines TRBV6-5 with TRBJ1-2; no firm D call. CDR1 and CDR2 (germline): MNHEY, SVGAGI. This CDR3 contains 14 residues. V lost 4 bases and J 0 bases, leaving 9 bases between the germline ends. The CDR3 DNA sequence: TGTGCCAGCAGTTTGGTGATAGCTAACTATGGCTACACCTTC. Its protein product is CASSLVIANYGYTF.